The present T cell receptor beta chain was sequenced within a study of blood T cells in healthy people across ages (dated by TCRdb to 2014 to 2015). Turning to the overall study: In model experiments, template switching captured roughly one uniquely barcoded TCR beta cDNA molecule for every two T cells. The donors were divided into four age groups: young (average approximately 15 years), middle-aged (about 40), aged (around 67) and long-lived (roughly 82). For two donors (one aged 18 to 29 and one aged 80 or older), the study analyzed two additional independent replicas of 1 million unique cDNA reads from the same blood draw. To avoid experimental bias, donors of different ages were randomly spread across the sequencing lanes. Age-related changes in TCR beta repertoire diversity were measured in the study by deep sequencing normalized with unique cDNA molecular identifiers.

As for this clonotype: Its antigen is unknown. No clone much larger than this one lies a single base away; base qualities are absent.

The 39 donors, aged roughly 6 to 95 years, were systemically healthy Caucasian individuals from Russia. Each donor gave ten milliliters of peripheral blood, drawn into EDTA-treated Vacutainer tubes. Ficoll-Paque density-gradient centrifugation was used to isolate PBMCs, with at least 6 million obtained per sample. Total RNA, at least 6 micrograms per sample, was extracted from PBMCs with Trizol reagent. The percentages of naive CD45RAhigh/CD27high T cells were determined by flow cytometry on a PBMC aliquot from every donor. Broad study findings and their caveats: Bulk unsorted PBMC profiling prevented conclusive comparison of naive and antigen-experienced compartments. As age increased, observed TCR beta diversity per million T cells dropped in a roughly linear way, and a significant reduction was already evident by age 40. Total diversity estimates from one million sequenced T cells were considered lower bounds and underestimates. The CMV infection status of donors was not known, potentially confounding age-related changes in expanded clonotypes. The percentage of naive T cells measured by flow cytometry correlated strongly with observed TCR beta diversity. Compared with the aged group, more naive CD4+ T cells, fewer expanded clones and increased TCR diversity were shown by the long-lived group, suggesting age selection.

Libraries came from 5' RACE. A second roughly 6 to 11 cycle PCR used a sample-barcoded 5' primer and a J-beta primer mix. Each TCR beta cDNA molecule received a unique molecular identifier from a template-switch 5' adaptor carrying 12 random nucleotides. Each sample yielded at least 2.5 million CDR3-containing paired-end reads. All of the RNA was converted into first-strand cDNA using the Mint cDNA synthesis kit, with a TRBC-specific oligonucleotide serving as the primer. All cDNA was treated with uracil-DNA glycosylase and then went through a first 18-cycle PCR with the universal primers M1SS and BC2_uni_R. The paper's processing steps were these. Normalization of each sample was performed by random selection of 1 million high-quality reads, each carrying a distinct molecular identifier. Instead of being binned into consensus sequences, reads that shared molecular identifiers were thrown out. MiTCR, with a Q25 quality threshold and the strictest error-elimination algorithm, was used for CDR3 identification, clonotype clustering and error correction. A nonparametric unseen species model with Euler transformation was used to estimate a lower bound on total TCR beta diversity. Through fastp at Q25 and MiXCR, TCRdb rebuilt clones from the public reads, retaining in-frame beta chains. Each entry is one CDR3 protein sequence, shown with its most common DNA and genes. TCRdb's processing, not the authors' own work, is the source of the V and J calls. The sample data list some 1.8 million distinct CDR3 sequences, and 35% to 50% of these were observed just once. The ten top clones hold roughly 23% of the sample.

The germline V gene encodes CDR1 LNHNV and CDR2 YYDKDF (reference sequence). V is cut by 0 bases and J by 4 bases, and the space between the germline ends is 13 bases. From the cysteine through the phenylalanine, the CDR3 covers 16 amino acids. CDR3 DNA only is kept here, 48 bases in frame from base 1. Sequences were obtained from blood. The chain couples TRBV15 to TRBJ1-5; 5 matching bases give a weak D call of TRBD1. The sequence came from a human donor in good health. The CDR3 reads as follows: CATSRDWTSPNQPQHF. The DNA reads TGTGCCACCAGCAGAGATTGGACAAGTCCTAATCAGCCCCAGCATTTT.